A selection of T cell receptor beta chains follows, all from one sample in a study of blood T cell repertoires in COVID-19. Repertoires were generated with immunoSEQ multiplex PCR, while TCRdb's copy carries only in-frame clones and drops some. Of some 27,000 clones in the sample, 68% were seen once. Sequencing was carried out using peripheral blood. The receptors shown here come from a human donor in a cohort sampled during active COVID-19. CDR3s include the opening cysteine and the closing phenylalanine or tryptophan. The order of the fields is V gene, D gene, J gene, clone size, CDR3 protein, CDR3 DNA. A D gene is named only where the DNA matches it firmly. Clone size is stated in some rows and not others, as once, few, many or a class when expanded.

>TRBV11-3|NA|TRBJ2-7|NA
CASSLVTGNYEQYF
TGTGCCAGCAGCTTAGTTACGGGGAACTACGAGCAGTACTTC
>TRBV2|NA|TRBJ2-2|NA
CASSLTPNTGELFF
TGTGCCAGCAGTCTGACTCCGAACACCGGGGAGCTGTTTTTT
>TRBV9|NA|TRBJ2-7|NA
CASSVEAGPLYEQYF
TGTGCCAGCAGCGTAGAGGCAGGGCCCCTCTACGAGCAGTACTTC
>TRBV15|TRBD1|TRBJ1-6|NA
CATNGGTGENYNSPLHF
TGTGCCACCAATGGCGGGACAGGCGAAAACTATAATTCACCCCTCCACTTT
>TRBV6-5|NA|TRBJ1-1|few
CASSYGGRGEAFF
TGTGCCAGCAGTTACGGAGGGCGAGGTGAAGCTTTCTTT
>TRBV10-3|NA|TRBJ1-1|NA
CAISGRNTEAFF
TGTGCCATCAGCGGTCGGAACACTGAAGCTTTCTTT
>TRBV3-1/TRBV3-2|TRBD1|TRBJ1-2|NA
CASSPGGNDGYTF
TGTGCCAGCAGCCCAGGGGGAAATGATGGCTACACCTTC
>TRBV6-5|TRBD2|TRBJ2-3|NA
CASRLRGAATDTQYF
TGTGCCAGCAGGCTGCGGGGGGCAGCCACAGATACGCAGTATTTT
>TRBV3-1/TRBV3-2|TRBD1|TRBJ2-5|NA
CASSQAGTGTQETQYF
TGTGCCAGCAGCCAAGCTGGGACAGGGACACAAGAGACCCAGTACTTC
>TRBV6-5|NA|TRBJ1-1|NA
CASTKPGGGTEAFF
TGTGCCAGCACTAAGCCGGGGGGTGGGACTGAAGCTTTCTTT
>TRBV7-2|NA|TRBJ1-1|NA
CASSLGRGNTEAFF
TGTGCCAGCAGCTTAGGACGAGGTAACACTGAAGCTTTCTTT
>TRBV6-6|TRBD1|TRBJ2-7|NA
CASKLGTGASYEQYF
TGTGCCAGCAAACTAGGGACAGGGGCGTCCTACGAGCAGTACTTC
>TRBV18|TRBD1|TRBJ2-3|NA
CASSPPTGTQSDTQYF
TGTGCCAGCTCACCACCGACAGGGACGCAGTCAGATACGCAGTATTTT
>TRBV28|NA|TRBJ1-2|few
CASSLVFGSAGYGYTF
TGTGCCAGCAGTTTGGTCTTTGGCAGTGCTGGCTATGGCTACACCTTC
>TRBV11-3|NA|TRBJ2-3|few
CASSPGGASTDTQYF
TGTGCCAGCAGCCCAGGAGGTGCCAGCACAGATACGCAGTATTTT
>TRBV7-6|TRBD1|TRBJ2-1|NA
CASSLVPGQDANEQFF
TGTGCCAGCAGCTTAGTCCCAGGACAGGACGCCAATGAGCAGTTCTTC
>TRBV5-6|TRBD2|TRBJ2-7|NA
CASSRGTSGIIYEQYF
TGTGCCAGCAGCCGGGGGACTAGCGGGATAATATACGAGCAGTACTTC
>TRBV7-2|TRBD1|TRBJ2-1|NA
CASSPRTGLNEQFF
TGTGCCAGCAGCCCGCGGACAGGGTTGAATGAGCAGTTCTTC
>TRBV29-1|NA|TRBJ2-3|NA
CSIAGSDTQYF
TGCAGCATAGCAGGGTCAGATACGCAGTATTTT
>TRBV11-2|NA|TRBJ1-2|once
CASSKGVLANYGYTF
TGTGCCAGCAGCAAGGGGGTTCTAGCTAACTATGGCTACACCTTC
>TRBV5-4|NA|TRBJ2-1|NA
CASSWGLGFDNEQFF
TGTGCCAGCAGCTGGGGACTGGGTTTCGACAATGAGCAGTTCTTC
>TRBV6-5|NA|TRBJ1-2|NA
CASSSPPGGDGYTF
TGTGCCAGCAGTTCCCCCCCGGGGGGTGATGGCTACACCTTC
>TRBV4-3|TRBD2|TRBJ2-7|NA
CASSQDLLAGGPLYF
TGCGCCAGCAGCCAAGATCTGCTAGCGGGGGGCCCACTGTACTTC
>TRBV27|NA|TRBJ1-6|NA
CASRVGGSYNSPLHF
TGTGCCAGCCGGGTAGGTGGCTCCTATAATTCACCCCTCCACTTT
>TRBV19|NA|TRBJ1-2|NA
CASSMGRAANYGYTF
TGTGCCAGTAGTATGGGGAGGGCAGCTAACTATGGCTACACCTTC
>TRBV27|NA|TRBJ1-2|NA
CASSLSRQAGGYTF
TGTGCCAGCAGTTTATCGAGGCAGGCGGGTGGCTACACCTTC
>TRBV11-3|NA|TRBJ2-3|few
CASSSRGTDTQYF
TGTGCCAGCAGCTCTCGGGGCACAGATACGCAGTATTTT
>TRBV11-2|NA|TRBJ2-5|NA
CASSSGSLQETQYF
TGTGCCAGCAGCTCAGGTTCCCTGCAAGAGACCCAGTACTTC
>TRBV6-2/TRBV6-3|NA|TRBJ1-2|few
CASSYSVVGPGGYTF
TGTGCCAGCAGTTACTCGGTTGTGGGTCCGGGTGGCTACACCTTC
>TRBV28|TRBD2|TRBJ2-7|NA
CASTPSRFAGGSYEQYF
TGTGCCAGCACCCCATCCCGTTTCGCGGGAGGCTCCTACGAGCAGTACTTC
>TRBV4-3|NA|TRBJ1-2|NA
CASSQGTYSYYGYTF
TGCGCCAGCAGCCAAGGAACGTACTCCTACTATGGCTACACCTTC
>TRBV5-6|NA|TRBJ2-2|few
CASSIRTHTGELFF
TGTGCCAGCAGCATCCGGACACACACCGGGGAGCTGTTTTTT
>TRBV7-2|TRBD2|TRBJ2-5|NA
CASSFQRGAGETQYF
TGTGCCAGCAGCTTTCAGCGGGGGGCAGGGGAGACCCAGTACTTC
>TRBV7-9|NA|TRBJ1-2|NA
CASSPQGGGTYGYTF
TGTGCCAGCAGCCCCCAAGGTGGCGGTACATATGGCTACACCTTC
>TRBV6-5|NA|TRBJ2-7|NA
CASTPGAIYEQYF
TGTGCCAGCACCCCAGGGGCTATCTACGAGCAGTACTTC
>TRBV2|TRBD2|TRBJ2-2|NA
CASSEGIAGGTGELFF
TGTGCCAGCAGTGAAGGAATAGCGGGAGGTACCGGGGAGCTGTTTTTT
>TRBV9|NA|TRBJ2-2|NA
CASSVGPGVPGELFF
TGTGCCAGCAGCGTAGGCCCCGGAGTGCCCGGGGAGCTGTTTTTT
>TRBV19|NA|TRBJ2-7|many
CASSMGADYEQYF
TGTGCCAGTAGTATGGGTGCGGACTACGAGCAGTACTTC
>TRBV7-3|NA|TRBJ1-3|NA
CASSRGGHSGNTIYF
TGTGCCAGCAGCCGCGGGGGGCACTCTGGAAACACCATATATTTT
>TRBV24-1|TRBD2|TRBJ2-1|NA
CATSDIAGGVNEQFF
TGTGCCACCAGTGATATTGCGGGGGGCGTCAATGAGCAGTTCTTC
>TRBV29-1|TRBD2|TRBJ2-7|NA
CSVEDYAGVTGGTSPYEQYF
TGCAGCGTTGAAGATTACGCGGGAGTAACTGGTGGCACAAGTCCCTACGAGCAGTACTTC
>TRBV9|TRBD2|TRBJ2-1|NA
CASSTRLAESSYNEQFF
TGTGCCAGCAGCACAAGACTAGCGGAGAGCTCCTACAATGAGCAGTTCTTC
>TRBV2|TRBD2|TRBJ2-1|NA
CASSPLREGQYDEQFF
TGTGCCAGCAGTCCCTTGCGGGAGGGGCAGTACGATGAGCAGTTCTTC